Included here is one T cell receptor (beta chain) sequence, with context. Assay used: immunoSEQ multiplex PCR; TCRdb lists only in-frame clones, some missing. Seen here are about 28,000 clones, around 87% observed once, and the top ten hold roughly 1.3%. The data belong to a study of multiple sclerosis patients with progressive multifocal leukoencephalopathy. Time point of the sample: around 12 months of natalizumab therapy. Every listed patient previously received interferon beta; all PML patients were women. Germline assignment: CDR1 SGDLS and CDR2 YYNGEE. V lost 4 bases to trimming and J lost 3 bases, with 7 bases between them. The CDR3 has 12 residues.

Here the sequenced sample was PBMCs, taken from a patient treated with natalizumab. The receptor was isolated from a human donor with multiple sclerosis. This chain uses TRBV9 with TRBJ2-5; D unclear. The CDR3 sequence: CASSSLEETQYF. The CDR3 DNA reads as TGTGCCAGCAGCAGCCTGGAAGAGACCCAGTACTTC.